This TCR beta chain was sequenced for a study of shared clonotypes between healthy human individuals. In germline, CDR1 is MNHNY, CDR2 SVGAGI (reference sequence). CDR3 length: 13 residues. Deletions cut 9 bases from V and 0 bases from J, with 9 bases between. CD45RO-negative cells were positively selected for CCR7, leaving out terminally differentiated effector memory CD45RA+ cells. This table comes from immunoSEQ multiplex PCR, and its TCRdb copy is limited to in-frame clones, with some not included. The data contain 2 million to 2.5 million clones, roughly 91% of them singletons. J is TRBJ1-3 and V is TRBV6-6, with D unresolved. The sample comprised naive CD8+ T cells from PBMCs. The sequence was collected from a man younger than 35 in good health. Some clones in this sample may be carry-over from other donors' samples. This CDR3 reads CASSGSSGNTIYF. Here the CDR3 DNA reads TGTGCCAGTTCCGGGAGCTCTGGAAACACCATATATTTT.